A selection of T cell receptor beta chains follows, all from one sample in a study of T-cell reconstitution after alpha-beta-depleted transplantation in children. A single record per CDR3 protein comes from TCRdb applying MiXCR to the PCR reads. Seen here are 800,000 to 1,000,000 distinct CDR3 sequences, 25% to 30% observed once, and the top ten hold over 25%. Specimen: PBMCs, mostly from graft donor cells, collected 360 days after TCRalphabeta/CD19-depleted stem cell transplant. The receptors shown here come from a boy under two years old who had a stem cell transplant for SCID, so the T cells may come from the graft donor. Each CDR3 is given with its conserved first and last residue. Size tells how often a clone was seen (once, few, many) or the class of an expanded clone, and some rows leave it out.

clone size | J gene | V gene | CDR3 protein
- | TRBJ2-7 | TRBV6-5 | CASRVGYEQYF
- | TRBJ1-1 | TRBV2 | CASSPQVKGNTEAFF
few | TRBJ2-3 | TRBV5-1 | CASSFGLPEDTQYF
few | TRBJ1-4 | TRBV29-1 | CSAWRDKNEKLFF
- | TRBJ1-4 | TRBV6-5 | CASSWRTGPRDEKLFF
- | TRBJ1-1 | TRBV29-1 | CSVGRGGLNTEAFF
many | TRBJ2-1 | TRBV5-6 | CASSFPGPAYNEQFF
- | TRBJ1-1 | TRBV28 | CASSVPEGDTEAFF
few | TRBJ1-2 | TRBV28 | CASQAFYGYTF
few | TRBJ1-1 | TRBV6-5 | CASSYGQYLNTEAFF
- | TRBJ2-5 | TRBV10-3 | CAISEGLLEGETQYF
few | TRBJ2-1 | TRBV15 | CATERGGYNEQFF
few | TRBJ2-7 | TRBV12-3/TRBV12-4 | CASCKTHTYEQYF
- | TRBJ2-5 | TRBV10-3 | CAISAEVEPQYF
- | TRBJ2-7 | TRBV20-1 | CSAQRDRGPILTSYEQYF
- | TRBJ2-7 | TRBV2 | CASNPQGRGAYEQYF
many | TRBJ1-2 | TRBV6-5 | CASSYKGYLNYGYTF
few | TRBJ2-7 | TRBV10-3 | CAISDSKSGSSYEQYF
- | TRBJ2-3 | TRBV15 | CATSREQGITDTQYF
few | TRBJ2-1 | TRBV12-3/TRBV12-4 | CASSFSRDRGPPYNEQFF
few | TRBJ1-2 | TRBV28 | CASSFPGTYGYTF
- | TRBJ2-7 | TRBV20-1 | CSGGPGGFYEQYF
- | TRBJ2-7 | TRBV13 | CASGEGANEQYF
- | TRBJ2-7 | TRBV7-9 | CASSSSGTGYEQYF
- | TRBJ2-3 | TRBV7-8 | CASSPKRGGGTDTQYF
- | TRBJ1-2 | TRBV7-9 | CASSSAVGVYGYTF
few | TRBJ1-3 | TRBV5-1 | CASSIGTGEGNTIYF
few | TRBJ1-4 | TRBV20-1 | CSAPRLGAPSNEKLFF
few | TRBJ2-2 | TRBV9 | CASSVAGYTGELFF
- | TRBJ2-7 | TRBV4-2 | CASSQDARNLYEQYF
few | TRBJ2-7 | TRBV10-2 | CASSTGPGGSEQYF
- | TRBJ2-2 | TRBV4-2 | CASSQSSSRTGELFF
- | TRBJ2-1 | TRBV7-9 | CASSLRTSGGAREQFF
many | TRBJ1-1 | TRBV7-8 | CASSSGTGIEAFF
few | TRBJ2-7 | TRBV28 | CASSLPGSGGYEQYF
few | TRBJ2-7 | TRBV2 | CASSDLRQGGYEQYF
- | TRBJ2-1 | TRBV20-1 | CSAMGIDGGLSYNEQFF
few | TRBJ2-1 | TRBV24-1 | CATSDPRTGYNEQFF
few | TRBJ1-1 | TRBV7-9 | CASSFEGTGTEAFF
- | TRBJ2-2 | TRBV6-2/TRBV6-3 | CASIRIRGLAWTGELFF
many | TRBJ1-2 | TRBV15 | CATSRGGASNYGYTF
- | TRBJ1-5 | TRBV6-5 | CASSYSGTGGNQPQHF
few | TRBJ2-1 | TRBV12-3/TRBV12-4 | CASSLSGPRKQFF
few | TRBJ1-1 | TRBV18 | CASSSGVETEAFF
few | TRBJ1-6 | TRBV20-1 | CSARGTGIKASPLHF
- | TRBJ2-5 | TRBV12-3/TRBV12-4 | CASSFSGTGRETQYF
few | TRBJ1-4 | TRBV2 | CASSGRTGTTNEKLFF
- | TRBJ1-3 | TRBV4-1 | CASSQDYATGIRRNTIYF
many | TRBJ2-3 | TRBV27 | CASSLGVPDTQYF
- | TRBJ2-1 | TRBV4-2 | CASSQDPELAGGPYNEQFF
few | TRBJ2-7 | TRBV27 | CASSLSWGISYEQYF
few | TRBJ2-5 | TRBV29-1 | CSVPATSGAKRWETQYF
- | TRBJ1-1 | TRBV12-3/TRBV12-4 | CASSFGAGRAFF
few | TRBJ1-4 | TRBV15 | CATSRDFEIRGEKLFF
- | TRBJ1-5 | TRBV2 | CASSDQGGSNQPQHF
- | TRBJ1-1 | TRBV5-5 | CASSLAPYRTGDTEAFF
many | TRBJ2-7 | TRBV4-3 | CASSQDRDLSSYEQYF
- | TRBJ2-7 | TRBV20-1 | CSANGGEQYF
- | TRBJ2-5 | TRBV20-1 | CSAGTDSETQYF